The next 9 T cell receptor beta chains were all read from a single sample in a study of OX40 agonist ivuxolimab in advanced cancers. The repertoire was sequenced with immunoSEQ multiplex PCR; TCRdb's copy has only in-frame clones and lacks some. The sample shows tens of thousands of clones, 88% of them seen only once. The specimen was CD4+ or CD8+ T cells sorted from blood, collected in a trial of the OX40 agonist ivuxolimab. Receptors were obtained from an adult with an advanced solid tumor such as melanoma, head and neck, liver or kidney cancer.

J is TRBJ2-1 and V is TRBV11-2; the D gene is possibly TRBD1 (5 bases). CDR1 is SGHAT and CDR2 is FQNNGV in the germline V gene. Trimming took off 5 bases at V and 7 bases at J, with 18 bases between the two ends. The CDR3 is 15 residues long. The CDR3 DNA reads TGTGCCAGCAGCCCCCCAGGGATGGGTCTAAATGAGCAGTTCTTC. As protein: CASSPPGMGLNEQFF.

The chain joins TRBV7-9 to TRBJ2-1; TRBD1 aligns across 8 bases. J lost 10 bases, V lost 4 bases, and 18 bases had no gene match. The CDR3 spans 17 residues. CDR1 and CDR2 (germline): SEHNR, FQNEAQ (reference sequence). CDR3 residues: CASSSQGWTGSWGEQFF. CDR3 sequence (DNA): TGTGCCAGCAGCTCCCAAGGTTGGACAGGGTCATGGGGCGAGCAGTTCTTC.

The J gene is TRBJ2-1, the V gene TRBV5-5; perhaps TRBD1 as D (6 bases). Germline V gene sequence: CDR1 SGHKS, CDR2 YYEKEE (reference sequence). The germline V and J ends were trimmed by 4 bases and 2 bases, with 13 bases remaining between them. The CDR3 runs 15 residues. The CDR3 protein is CASSGGPMPYNEQFF. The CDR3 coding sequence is TGTGCCAGCAGCGGGGGCCCGATGCCCTACAATGAGCAGTTCTTC.

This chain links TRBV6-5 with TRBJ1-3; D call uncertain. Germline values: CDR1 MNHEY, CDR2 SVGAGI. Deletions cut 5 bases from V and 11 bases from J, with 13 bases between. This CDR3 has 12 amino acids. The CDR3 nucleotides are TGTGCCAGCAGTAAGAGAGGGAACGCCATATATTTT. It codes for CASSKRGNAIYF.

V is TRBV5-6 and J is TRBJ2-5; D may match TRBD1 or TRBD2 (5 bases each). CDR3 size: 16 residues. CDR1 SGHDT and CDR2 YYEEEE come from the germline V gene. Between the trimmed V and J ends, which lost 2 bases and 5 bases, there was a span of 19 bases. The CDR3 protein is CASSFLGRKRRETQYF. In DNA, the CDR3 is TGTGCCAGCAGCTTCCTGGGGCGTAAAAGGAGGGAGACCCAGTACTTC.

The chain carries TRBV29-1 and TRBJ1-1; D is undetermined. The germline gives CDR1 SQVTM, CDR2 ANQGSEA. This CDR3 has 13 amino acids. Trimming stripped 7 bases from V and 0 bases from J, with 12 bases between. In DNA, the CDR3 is TGCAGCGCCGGTGGGCTTTTGAACACTGAAGCTTTCTTT. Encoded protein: CSAGGLLNTEAFF.

CDR3 nucleotides: TGTGCCAGCAGCTACCGACAGGGGACCGAGACCCAGTACTTC. Translating gives CASSYRQGTETQYF. The genes are TRBV11-2 and TRBJ2-5, with TRBD1 identical over 8 bases. J gave up 5 bases and V 4 bases, and 6 bases lay outside the gene matches. The germline V gene has CDR1 SGHAT and CDR2 FQNNGV. The CDR3 has 14 residues. Drawing the rest from reference TRBV11-2 and TRBJ2-5, the complete variable domain is EAGVAQSPRYKIIEKRQSVAFWCNPISGHATLYWYQQILGQGPKLLIQFQNNGVVDDSQLPKDRFSAERLKGVDSTLKIQPAKLEDSAVYLCASSYRQGTETQYFGPGTRLLVL.

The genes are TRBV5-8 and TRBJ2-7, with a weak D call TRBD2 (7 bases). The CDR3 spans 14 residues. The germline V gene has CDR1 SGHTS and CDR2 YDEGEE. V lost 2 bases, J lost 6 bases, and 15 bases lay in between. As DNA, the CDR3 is TGTGCCAGCAGCTTTCCCGGGGGGCCGAGCGAGCAGTACTTC. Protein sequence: CASSFPGGPSEQYF.

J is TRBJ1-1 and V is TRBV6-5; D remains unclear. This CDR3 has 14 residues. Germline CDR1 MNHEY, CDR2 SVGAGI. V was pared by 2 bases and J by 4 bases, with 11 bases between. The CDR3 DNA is TGTGCCAGCAGTTACCACGGGCCTCTCACTGAAGCTTTCTTT. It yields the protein CASSYHGPLTEAFF.